The next 17 T cell receptor beta chains were all read from a single sample in a study of post-analysis software for immune sequencing data. Unique molecular identifiers had been added to the TCR beta cDNA libraries. TCRdb reanalysed the PCR reads using MiXCR and keeps one entry per CDR3 protein. The data show around 250,000 distinct CDR3 sequences, with 35% to 40% seen just once and around 4.8% held by the top ten. Antigen specificity for these receptors is unknown. Notes on the study in general: Comparison of patients with controls showed 4 to 6 TRBV segments more frequent in patients, TRBV5-6, TRBV5-1 and TRBV20-1 among them.

Sequencing used blood. These TCRs come from a girl aged 5-17 years with multiple sclerosis.

This clonotype came up many times. The J gene is TRBJ2-1, the V gene TRBV5-1; D is possibly TRBD1 (5 bases). Trimming removed 5 bases from V and 6 bases from J, with 15 bases in between. Germline V gene sequence: CDR1 SGHRS, CDR2 YFSETQ. CDR3 size: 14 residues. The CDR3, as DNA: TGCGCCAGCAGTATACAGGCCTGGGGCAATGAGCAGTTCTTC. Protein sequence: CASSIQAWGNEQFF. The whole variable domain, remainder taken from reference TRBV5-1 and TRBJ2-1, is KAGVTQTPRYLIKTRGQQVTLSCSPISGHRSVSWYQQTPGQGLQFLFEYFSETQRNKGNFPGRFSGRQFSNSRSEMNVSTLELGDSALYLCASSIQAWGNEQFFGPGTRLTVL.

This clonotype was picked up one time. This chain links TRBV5-1 with TRBJ2-3; 11 nucleotides agree with TRBD2. This CDR3 has 17 residues. V dropped 2 bases and J dropped 6; count of bases not matched to a gene: 11. CDR1 and CDR2 (germline): SGHRS, YFSETQ. CDR3 nucleotide sequence: TGCGCCAGCAGCTTAACGGGTAGCGGGGGGGCGGGGGATACGCAGTATTTT. This gives the protein CASSLTGSGGAGDTQYF.

This clonotype was seen repeatedly, ten times or more. The chain is built from TRBV20-1 and TRBJ2-3, with D perhaps given as TRBD1 or TRBD2 (5 bases each). There are 15 residues in the CDR3. Trimming cost V 0 bases and J 10 bases, with 20 bases left between them. Germline V CDR1 and CDR2: DFQATT, SNEGSKA (reference sequence). CDR3 coding DNA: TGCAGTGCTAGAGATCTAGCACCAACGATGGGGGCGCAGTATTTT. Translating gives CSARDLAPTMGAQYF.

Only a few counts were recorded for this clonotype. This chain links TRBV6-6 with TRBJ2-4; D unresolved. From germline, CDR1 is MNHNY and CDR2 SVGAGI (reference sequence). This CDR3 is built from 12 residues. V was trimmed by 10 bases and J by 9 bases, leaving 16 bases between them. CDR3 bases: TGTGCCACCGGAACCACGGGCAGCATTCAGTACTTC. This encodes CATGTTGSIQYF.

In nucleotides, the CDR3 is TGTGCCAGCTCACCACGTTTACAGGGAAAAGAGACCCAGTACTTC. Amino acid sequence: CASSPRLQGKETQYF. J is TRBJ2-5 and V is TRBV18, with TRBD1 as a possible D gene (6 bases). The CDR3 extends over 15 amino acids. The germline CDR1 and CDR2 sequences are KGHSH and LQKENI. V was shortened by 1 base and J by 3 bases, with 12 bases between the two germline ends.

In the case of this clonotype: Mismatch with germline at one junction end may stem from a read error. CDR3 amino acids: CAGSDTGTPGETQYF. CDR3 nucleotides: TGTGCCGGCAGCGATACCGGGACCCCGGGGGAGACCCAGTACTTC. V is TRBV7-9 and J is TRBJ2-5; the D call may be TRBD1 or TRBD2 (5 bases each). The germline gives CDR1 SEHNR, CDR2 FQNEAQ (reference sequence). This CDR3 has 15 amino acids.

This clonotype was observed at least ten times. V gene TRBV7-8 combines with J gene TRBJ2-1, with 12 bases matching TRBD1. From germline, CDR1 is SGHVS and CDR2 FQNEAQ. Trimming at V came to 3 bases and at J to 8 bases, leaving 8 bases not matched to a gene. This CDR3 has 16 amino acids. The DNA for the CDR3 is TGTGCCAGCAGCTTGCTAGGGACAGGGGGCCGGGATGAGCAGTTCTTC. Its protein is CASSLLGTGGRDEQFF.

This clonotype appeared a few times. A much larger clone lies a single base off, so this may be a read error. The rearrangement joins TRBV7-8 to TRBJ2-7; no clear D gene. Germline V gene lookup returns CDR1 SGHVS and CDR2 FQNEAQ. The CDR3 sequence is 14 residues long. CDR3 loop: CACSLVPPSYEQYF. CDR3 DNA sequence: TGTGCCTGCAGCCTCGTCCCCCCATCCTACGAGCAGTACTTC.

As concerns this clonotype: A much more abundant neighbour one base away suggests this may be a read error. The genes are TRBV2 and TRBJ2-5, with TRBD1 matching 8 bases. The CDR3 has 16 amino acids. Germline CDR1 and CDR2: SNHLY and FYNNEI. As DNA, the CDR3 is TGTGTCAGCAGTGACCCGAGGGTACAGGGGGGAGAGACCCAGTACTTC. It is translated as CVSSDPRVQGGETQYF.

The sample holds a few counts of this clonotype. The rearrangement joins TRBV5-1 to TRBJ2-2; possible D gene TRBD2, 6 bases. Germline CDR1 SGHRS, CDR2 YFSETQ. CDR3 size: 17 residues. Trimming stripped 6 bases from V and 2 bases from J, with 20 bases between. CDR3 DNA sequence: TGCGCCAGCACCCACCTATCTACGGGAGCTAACACCGGGGAGCTGTTTTTT. This sequence encodes CASTHLSTGANTGELFF. The full variable domain, in which reference TRBV5-1 and TRBJ2-2 provide the parts outside the CDR3, is KAGVTQTPRYLIKTRGQQVTLSCSPISGHRSVSWYQQTPGQGLQFLFEYFSETQRNKGNFPGRFSGRQFSNSRSEMNVSTLELGDSALYLCASTHLSTGANTGELFFGEGSRLTVL.

The V call is TRBV5-1, the J call TRBJ2-7, with 7 bases identical to TRBD1. From germline, CDR1 is SGHRS and CDR2 YFSETQ. There are 13 residues in the CDR3. V was clipped by 1 base and J by 7 bases; unmatched bases: 5. CDR3 sequence (DNA): TGCGCCAGCAGCTTGAGACAGGGTGGAGAGCAGTACTTC. Protein: CASSLRQGGEQYF.

This clonotype was found a few times. This clone may be a read error of a much larger clone one base away. V and J are TRBV29-1 and TRBJ1-2, with D possibly being TRBD1 (6 bases). V was cut by 6 bases and J by 12 bases, with 11 bases left in between. The CDR3 is 9 amino acids. Germline V gene sequence: CDR1 SQVTM, CDR2 ANQGSEA. This CDR3 reads CSVDRFHTF. The CDR3 DNA reads as TGCAGCGTCGACAGGTTCCACACCTTC.

This clonotype was seen a few times. V gene TRBV27 combines with J gene TRBJ2-2, with D unclear. CDR1 is MNHEY, CDR2 SMNVEV, per germline (reference sequence). The CDR3 is 13 amino acids. Trimming removed 3 bases at V and 3 bases at J, with 5 bases between. The CDR3 sequence is CASSFRYTGELFF. The CDR3 region has the DNA TGTGCCAGCAGTTTTCGTTACACCGGGGAGCTGTTTTTT.

Many counts were recorded for this clonotype. This chain links TRBV6-5 with TRBJ2-3, with 8 bases that match TRBD2. Germline V lookup: CDR1 MNHEY, CDR2 SVGAGI. The trim removed 6 bases at V and 0 bases at J, leaving 5 bases unmatched. CDR3 size: 15 residues. The CDR3 DNA is TGTGCCAGCAGCATACTAGCGGAGAGCACAGATACGCAGTATTTT. It codes for CASSILAESTDTQYF.

The chain carries TRBV7-6 and TRBJ1-3, with D perhaps matching TRBD1 (6 bases). Germline CDR1 is SGHVS and CDR2 is FNYEAQ. V gave up 0 bases and J gave up 0 bases, with 6 bases separating them. The CDR3 consists of 15 residues. This chain's CDR3 is CASSLADSSGNTIYF. The CDR3 nucleotides are TGTGCCAGCAGCTTAGCGGACAGCTCTGGAAACACCATATATTTT.

At least ten counts were recorded for this clonotype. This chain joins TRBV3-1 and TRBJ1-5; D uncertain. The CDR3 runs to 12 residues. Trimming left V 0 bases short and J 4 bases short, with 1 base between. Germline-derived CDR1 and CDR2 are LGHDT and YNNKEL (reference sequence). DNA of the CDR3: TGTGCCAGCAGCCAAGATAATCAGCCCCAGCATTTT. Protein: CASSQDNQPQHF.

This clonotype was recorded many times. V and J are TRBV10-3 and TRBJ2-5, with 8 bases fitting TRBD1. V lost 2 bases and J lost 4; bases outside the gene matches: 0. Germline V gene sequence: CDR1 ENHRY, CDR2 SYGVKD. CDR3 length: 13 amino acids. CDR3 DNA sequence: TGTGCCATCAGTGAGGGACAGGGAGAGACCCAGTACTTC. It translates to CAISEGQGETQYF.